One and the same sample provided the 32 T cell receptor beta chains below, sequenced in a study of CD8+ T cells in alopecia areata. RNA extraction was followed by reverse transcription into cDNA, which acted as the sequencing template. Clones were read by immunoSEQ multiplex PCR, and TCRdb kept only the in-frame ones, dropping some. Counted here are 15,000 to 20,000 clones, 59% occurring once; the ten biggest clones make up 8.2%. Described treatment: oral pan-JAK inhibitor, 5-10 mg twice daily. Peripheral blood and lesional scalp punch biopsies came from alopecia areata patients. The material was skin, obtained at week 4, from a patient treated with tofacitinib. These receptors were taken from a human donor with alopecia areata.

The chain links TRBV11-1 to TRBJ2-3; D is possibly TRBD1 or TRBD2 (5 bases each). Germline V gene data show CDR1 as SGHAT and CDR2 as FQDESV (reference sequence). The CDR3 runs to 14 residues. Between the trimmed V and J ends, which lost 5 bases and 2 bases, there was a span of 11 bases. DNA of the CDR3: TGTGCCAGCAGCGCTCCGGGGCCCACAGATACGCAGTATTTT. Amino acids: CASSAPGPTDTQYF.

CDR3 DNA: TGTGCCAGCAGCTTAGCGGCCGGGACAGGGGGCTCTGGGGCCAACGTCCTGACTTTC. Protein: CASSLAAGTGGSGANVLTF. The chain has TRBV7-9 and TRBJ2-6; TRBD1 aligns across 11 bases. CDR3 length equals 19 residues. After removal of 0 bases from V and 0 bases from J, the junction contained 4 bases not matched to a gene. Germline-derived CDR1 and CDR2 are SEHNR and FQNEAQ (reference sequence).

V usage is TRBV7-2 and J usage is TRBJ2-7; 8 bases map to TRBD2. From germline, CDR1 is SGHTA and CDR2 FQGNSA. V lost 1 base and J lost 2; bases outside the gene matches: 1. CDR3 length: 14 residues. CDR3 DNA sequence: TGTGCCAGCAGCTTAGGACTAGCGACCTACGAGCAGTACTTC. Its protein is CASSLGLATYEQYF.

In DNA, the CDR3 is TGTGCCAGTATAACGCAGAATAGGTCCAATGAGCAGTTCTTC. It is translated as CASITQNRSNEQFF. The chain recombines TRBV2 with TRBJ2-1; D call uncertain. Germline assignment: CDR1 SNHLY and CDR2 FYNNEI. The CDR3 spans 14 residues. The V end lost 9 bases, the J end lost 6 bases, and 18 bases lay between the germline ends.

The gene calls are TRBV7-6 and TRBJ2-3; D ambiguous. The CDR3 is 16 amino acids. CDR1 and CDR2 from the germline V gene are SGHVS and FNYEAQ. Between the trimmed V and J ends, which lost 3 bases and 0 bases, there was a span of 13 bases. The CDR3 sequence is CASSFRFTTSTDTQYF. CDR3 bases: TGTGCCAGCAGCTTCCGATTCACCACTAGCACAGATACGCAGTATTTT.

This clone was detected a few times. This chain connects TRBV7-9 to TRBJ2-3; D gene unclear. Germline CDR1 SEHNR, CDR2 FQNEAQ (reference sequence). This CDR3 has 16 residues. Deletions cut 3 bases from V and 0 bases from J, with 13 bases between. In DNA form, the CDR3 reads TGTGCCAGCAGCTTCGGTGACGGAACTAGCACAGATACGCAGTATTTT. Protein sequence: CASSFGDGTSTDTQYF.

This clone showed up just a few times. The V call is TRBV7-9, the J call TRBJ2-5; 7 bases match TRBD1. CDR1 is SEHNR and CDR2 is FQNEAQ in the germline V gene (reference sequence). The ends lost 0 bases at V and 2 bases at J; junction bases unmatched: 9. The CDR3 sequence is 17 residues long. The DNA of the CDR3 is TGTGCCAGCAGCTTAGCGCCGAAGACAGGGAAACAAGAGACCCAGTACTTC. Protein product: CASSLAPKTGKQETQYF. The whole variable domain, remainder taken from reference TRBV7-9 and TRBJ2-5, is DTGVSQNPRHKITKRGQNVTFRCDPISEHNRLYWYRQTLGQGPEFLTYFQNEAQLEKSRLLSDRFSAERPKGSFSTLEIQRTEQGDSAMYLCASSLAPKTGKQETQYFGPGTRLLVL.

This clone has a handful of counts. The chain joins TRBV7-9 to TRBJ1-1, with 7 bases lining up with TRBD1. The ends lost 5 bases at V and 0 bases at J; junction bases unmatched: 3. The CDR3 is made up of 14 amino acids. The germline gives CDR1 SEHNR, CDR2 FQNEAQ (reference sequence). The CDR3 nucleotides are TGTGCCAGCAGCCTGGGACAGATGAACACTGAAGCTTTCTTT. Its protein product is CASSLGQMNTEAFF.

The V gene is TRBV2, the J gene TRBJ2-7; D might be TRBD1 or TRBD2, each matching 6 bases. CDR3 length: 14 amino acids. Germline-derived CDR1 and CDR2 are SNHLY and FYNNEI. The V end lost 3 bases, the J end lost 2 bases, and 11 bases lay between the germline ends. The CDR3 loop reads CASSDHGGPYEQYF. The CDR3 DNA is TGTGCCAGCAGTGATCACGGGGGCCCCTACGAGCAGTACTTC.

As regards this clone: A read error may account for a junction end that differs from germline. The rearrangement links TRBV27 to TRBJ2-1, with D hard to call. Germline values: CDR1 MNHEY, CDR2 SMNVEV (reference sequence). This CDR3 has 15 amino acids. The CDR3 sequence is CVSSLSPSSYNEQFF. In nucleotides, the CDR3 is TGTGTCAGCAGTTTATCCCCTAGCTCCTACAATGAGCAGTTCTTC.

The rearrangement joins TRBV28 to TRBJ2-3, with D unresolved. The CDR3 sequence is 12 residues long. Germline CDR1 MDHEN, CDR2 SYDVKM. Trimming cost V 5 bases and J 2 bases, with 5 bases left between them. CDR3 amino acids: CASSPNTDTQYF. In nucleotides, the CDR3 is TGTGCCAGCAGTCCGAACACAGATACGCAGTATTTT.

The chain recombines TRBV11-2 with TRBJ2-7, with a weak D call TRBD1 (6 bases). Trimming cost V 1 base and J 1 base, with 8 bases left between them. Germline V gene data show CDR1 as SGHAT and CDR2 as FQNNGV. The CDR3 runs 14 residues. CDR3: CASSLVQGSYEQYF. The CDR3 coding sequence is TGTGCCAGCAGCTTAGTACAGGGATCCTACGAGCAGTACTTC. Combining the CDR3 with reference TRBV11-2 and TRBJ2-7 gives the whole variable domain EAGVAQSPRYKIIEKRQSVAFWCNPISGHATLYWYQQILGQGPKLLIQFQNNGVVDDSQLPKDRFSAERLKGVDSTLKIQPAKLEDSAVYLCASSLVQGSYEQYFGPGTRLTVT.

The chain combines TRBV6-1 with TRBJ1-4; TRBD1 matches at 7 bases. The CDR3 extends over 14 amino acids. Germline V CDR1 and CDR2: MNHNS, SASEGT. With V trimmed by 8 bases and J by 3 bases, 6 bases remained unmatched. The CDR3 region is CASVQGTANEKLFF. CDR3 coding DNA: TGTGCCAGCGTACAGGGGACGGCTAATGAAAAACTGTTTTTT.

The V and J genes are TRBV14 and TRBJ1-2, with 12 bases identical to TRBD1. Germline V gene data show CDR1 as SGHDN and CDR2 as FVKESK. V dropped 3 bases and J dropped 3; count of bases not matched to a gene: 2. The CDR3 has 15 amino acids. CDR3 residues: CASSHGTGGDYGYTF. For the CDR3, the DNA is TGTGCCAGCAGCCATGGGACAGGGGGCGACTATGGCTACACCTTC.

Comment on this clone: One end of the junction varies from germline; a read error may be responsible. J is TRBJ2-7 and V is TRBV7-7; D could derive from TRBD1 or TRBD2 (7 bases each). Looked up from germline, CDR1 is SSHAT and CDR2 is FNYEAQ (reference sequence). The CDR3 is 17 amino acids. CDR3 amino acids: CASSFSGRGGADYEQYF. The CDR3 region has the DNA TGTGCTAGCAGCTTTAGTGGCAGGGGGGGCGCGGACTACGAGCAGTACTTC. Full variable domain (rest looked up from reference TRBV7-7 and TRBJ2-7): GAGVSQSPRYKVTKRGQDVTLRCDPISSHATLYWYQQALGQGPEFLTYFNYEAQPDKSGLPSDRFSAERPEGSISTLTIQRTEQRDSAMYRCASSFSGRGGADYEQYFGPGTRLTVT.

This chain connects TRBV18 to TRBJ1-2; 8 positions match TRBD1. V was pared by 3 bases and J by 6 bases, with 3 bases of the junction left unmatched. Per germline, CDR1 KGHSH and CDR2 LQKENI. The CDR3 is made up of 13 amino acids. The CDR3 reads CASSPQGANGYTF. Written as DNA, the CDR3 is TGTGCCAGCTCACCGCAGGGGGCTAATGGCTACACCTTC.

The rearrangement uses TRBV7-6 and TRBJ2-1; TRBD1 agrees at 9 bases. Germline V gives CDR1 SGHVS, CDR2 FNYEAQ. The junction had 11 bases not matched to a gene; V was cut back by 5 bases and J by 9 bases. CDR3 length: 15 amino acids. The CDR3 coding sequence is TGTGCCAGCAGCGCCGGACAGGGGAGGTGGGTTGAGCAGTTCTTC. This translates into CASSAGQGRWVEQFF.

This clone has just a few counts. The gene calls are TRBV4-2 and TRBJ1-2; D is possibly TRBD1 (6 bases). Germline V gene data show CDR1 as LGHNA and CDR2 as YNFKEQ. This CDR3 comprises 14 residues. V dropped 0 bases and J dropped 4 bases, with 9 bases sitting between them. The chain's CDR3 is CASSQEVGAYGYTF. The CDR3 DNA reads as TGTGCCAGCAGCCAAGAGGTGGGGGCCTATGGCTACACCTTC.

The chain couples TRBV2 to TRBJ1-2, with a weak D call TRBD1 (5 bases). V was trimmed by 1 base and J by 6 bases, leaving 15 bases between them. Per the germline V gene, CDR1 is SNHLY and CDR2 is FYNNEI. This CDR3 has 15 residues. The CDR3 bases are TGTGCCAGCAGTGAAGAGGGGATCGCCAAAAATGGCTACACCTTC. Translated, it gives CASSEEGIAKNGYTF.

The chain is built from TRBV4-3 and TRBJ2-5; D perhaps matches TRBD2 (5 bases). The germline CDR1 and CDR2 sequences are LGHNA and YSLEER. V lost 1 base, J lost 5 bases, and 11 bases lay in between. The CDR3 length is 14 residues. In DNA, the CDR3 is TGCGCCAGCAGCCAAGGAATCTGGAGGGAGACCCAGTACTTC. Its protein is CASSQGIWRETQYF.

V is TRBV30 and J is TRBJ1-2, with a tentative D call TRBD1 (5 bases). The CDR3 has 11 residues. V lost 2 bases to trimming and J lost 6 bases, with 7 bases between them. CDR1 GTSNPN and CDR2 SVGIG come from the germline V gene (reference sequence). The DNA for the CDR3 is TGTGCCTGGAGTCCGGGGGATGGCTACACCTTC. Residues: CAWSPGDGYTF. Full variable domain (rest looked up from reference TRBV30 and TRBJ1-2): SQTIHQWPATLVQPVGSPLSLECTVEGTSNPNLYWYRQAAGRGLQLLFYSVGIGQISSEVPQNLSASRPQDRQFILSSKKLLLSDSGFYLCAWSPGDGYTFGSGTRLTVV.

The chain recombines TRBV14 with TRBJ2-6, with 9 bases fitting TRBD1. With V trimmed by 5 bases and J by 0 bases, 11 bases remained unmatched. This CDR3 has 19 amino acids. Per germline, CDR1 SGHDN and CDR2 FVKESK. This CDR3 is CASSDPLGQGSSGANVLTF. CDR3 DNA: TGTGCCAGCAGCGACCCCCTGGGACAGGGAAGCTCTGGGGCCAACGTCCTGACTTTC.

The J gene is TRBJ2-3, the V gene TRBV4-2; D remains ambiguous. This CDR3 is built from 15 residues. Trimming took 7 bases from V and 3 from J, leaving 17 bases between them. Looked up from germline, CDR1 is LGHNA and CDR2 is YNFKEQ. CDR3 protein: CASTNLWNPTDTQYF. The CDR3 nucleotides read TGTGCCAGCACCAACCTATGGAACCCGACAGATACGCAGTATTTT.

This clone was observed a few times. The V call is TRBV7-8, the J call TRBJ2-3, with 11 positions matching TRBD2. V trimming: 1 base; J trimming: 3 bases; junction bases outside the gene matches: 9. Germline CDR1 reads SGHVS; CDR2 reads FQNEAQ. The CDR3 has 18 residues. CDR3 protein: CASSLGLAGGRFTDTQYF. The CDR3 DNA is TGTGCCAGCAGCTTAGGGTTAGCGGGGGGGCGGTTTACAGATACGCAGTATTTT. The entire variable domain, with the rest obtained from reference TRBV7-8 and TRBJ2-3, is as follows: GAGVSQSPRYKVAKRGQDVALRCDPISGHVSLFWYQQALGQGPEFLTYFQNEAQLDKSGLPSDRFFAERPEGSVSTLKIQRTQQEDSAVYLCASSLGLAGGRFTDTQYFGPGTRLTVL.

The chain's CDR3 is CASSLSARGLLLNSPLHF. The CDR3, as DNA: TGTGCCAGCAGCTTATCCGCCAGGGGGTTACTTCTTAATTCACCCCTCCACTTT. The rearrangement joins TRBV7-9 to TRBJ1-6; 7 positions agree with TRBD1. V was clipped by 2 bases and J by 6 bases; unmatched bases: 13. CDR3 length: 18 amino acids. Germline-derived CDR1 and CDR2 are SEHNR and FQNEAQ (reference sequence).

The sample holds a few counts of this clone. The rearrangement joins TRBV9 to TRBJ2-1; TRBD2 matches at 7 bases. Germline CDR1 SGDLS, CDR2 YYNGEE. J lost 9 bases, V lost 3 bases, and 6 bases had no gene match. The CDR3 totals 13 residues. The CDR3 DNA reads TGTGCCAGCAGCGGGGGGGGAGGGAGTGAGCAGTTCTTC. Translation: CASSGGGGSEQFF.

CDR3 sequence reads: CASSLGETQYF. The CDR3 DNA reads as TGTGCCAGCAGCTTGGGGGAGACCCAGTACTTC. The chain combines TRBV11-3 with TRBJ2-5; unclear D gene. Germline V gene data show CDR1 as SGHNT and CDR2 as YENEEA. The CDR3 is 11 amino acids. Trimming pared 3 bases from V and 5 bases from J, leaving 4 bases between.

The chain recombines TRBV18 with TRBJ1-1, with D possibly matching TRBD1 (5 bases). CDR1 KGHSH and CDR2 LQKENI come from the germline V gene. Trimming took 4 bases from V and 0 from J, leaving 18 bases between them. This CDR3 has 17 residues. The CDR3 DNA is TGTGCCAGCTCACTATACGCTTTCACAGGCCTGAACACTGAAGCTTTCTTT. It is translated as CASSLYAFTGLNTEAFF.

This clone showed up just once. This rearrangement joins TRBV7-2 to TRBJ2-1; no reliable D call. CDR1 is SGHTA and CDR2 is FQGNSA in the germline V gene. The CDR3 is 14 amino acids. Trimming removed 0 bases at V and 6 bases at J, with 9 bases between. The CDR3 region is CASSLAALSNEQFF. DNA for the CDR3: TGTGCCAGCAGCTTAGCCGCTTTGAGCAATGAGCAGTTCTTC.

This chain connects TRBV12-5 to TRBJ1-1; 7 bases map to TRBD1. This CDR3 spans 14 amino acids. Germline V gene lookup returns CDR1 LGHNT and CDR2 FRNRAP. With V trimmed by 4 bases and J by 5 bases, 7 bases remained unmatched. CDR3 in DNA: TGTGCTAGTGGTTACAGACAGGGTCGGACTGAAGCTTTCTTT. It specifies CASGYRQGRTEAFF.

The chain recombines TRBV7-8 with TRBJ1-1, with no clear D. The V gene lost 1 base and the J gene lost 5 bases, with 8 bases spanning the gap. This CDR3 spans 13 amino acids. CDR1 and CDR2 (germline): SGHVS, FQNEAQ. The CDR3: CASSLGGQTEAFF. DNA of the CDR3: TGTGCCAGCAGCTTAGGCGGGCAGACTGAAGCTTTCTTT.

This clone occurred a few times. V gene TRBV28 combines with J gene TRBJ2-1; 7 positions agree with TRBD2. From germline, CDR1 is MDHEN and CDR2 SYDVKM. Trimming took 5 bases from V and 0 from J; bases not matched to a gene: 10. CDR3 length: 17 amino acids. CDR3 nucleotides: TGTGCCAGCAGTCACCCGCGGCGGGGGAGCTCCTACAATGAGCAGTTCTTC. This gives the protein CASSHPRRGSSYNEQFF.